This TCR beta chain was recovered during a study of cytomegalovirus exposure and HLA in healthy donors. Whole-study results and caveats: Available immune exposure information covered CMV serostatus only. In a later analysis, around 18,000 TCR beta sequences were associated with HLA alleles at 0.05 false discovery rate.

A multiplex PCR was run with 60 Vbeta primers and 13 Jbeta primers. Generated by immunoSEQ multiplex PCR, the TCRdb table keeps only in-frame clones and is missing some. The table has about 150,000 clones, 70% to 80% seen once. Remarks on this clone: Its antigen remains unidentified.

This CDR3 has 11 residues. Germline V lookup: CDR1 KGHSH, CDR2 LQKENI. The V end lost 3 bases, the J end lost 3 bases, and 2 bases lay between the germline ends. The origin of this receptor is a man aged 25 to 40 in good health and CMV-seronegative. V usage is TRBV18 and J usage is TRBJ2-5; D gene ambiguous. The specimen sequenced was PBMCs. This chain's CDR3 is CASSPKETQYF. The CDR3 coding sequence is TGTGCCAGCTCACCCAAAGAGACCCAGTACTTC.